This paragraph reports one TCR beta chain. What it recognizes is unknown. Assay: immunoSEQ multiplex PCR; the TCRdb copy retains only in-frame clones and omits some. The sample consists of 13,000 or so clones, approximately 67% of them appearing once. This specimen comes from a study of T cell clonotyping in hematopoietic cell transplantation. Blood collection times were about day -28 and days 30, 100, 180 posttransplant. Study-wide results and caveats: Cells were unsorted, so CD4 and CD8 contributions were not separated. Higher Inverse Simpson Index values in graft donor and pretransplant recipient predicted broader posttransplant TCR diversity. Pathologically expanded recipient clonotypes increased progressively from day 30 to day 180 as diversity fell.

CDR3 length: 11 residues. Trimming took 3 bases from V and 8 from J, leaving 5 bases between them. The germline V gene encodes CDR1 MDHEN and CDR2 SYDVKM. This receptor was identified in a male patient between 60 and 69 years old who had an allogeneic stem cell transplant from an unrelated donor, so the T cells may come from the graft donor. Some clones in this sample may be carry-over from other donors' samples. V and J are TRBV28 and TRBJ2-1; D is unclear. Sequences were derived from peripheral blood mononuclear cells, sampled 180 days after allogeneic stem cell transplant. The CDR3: CASSLVHEQFF. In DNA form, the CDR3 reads TGTGCCAGCAGTTTGGTTCATGAGCAGTTCTTC. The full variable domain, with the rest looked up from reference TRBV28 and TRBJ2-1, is DVKVTQSSRYLVKRTGEKVFLECVQDMDHENMFWYRQDPGLGLRLIYFSYDVKMKEKGDIPEGYSVSREKKERFSLILESASTNQTSMYLCASSLVHEQFFGPGTRLTVL.